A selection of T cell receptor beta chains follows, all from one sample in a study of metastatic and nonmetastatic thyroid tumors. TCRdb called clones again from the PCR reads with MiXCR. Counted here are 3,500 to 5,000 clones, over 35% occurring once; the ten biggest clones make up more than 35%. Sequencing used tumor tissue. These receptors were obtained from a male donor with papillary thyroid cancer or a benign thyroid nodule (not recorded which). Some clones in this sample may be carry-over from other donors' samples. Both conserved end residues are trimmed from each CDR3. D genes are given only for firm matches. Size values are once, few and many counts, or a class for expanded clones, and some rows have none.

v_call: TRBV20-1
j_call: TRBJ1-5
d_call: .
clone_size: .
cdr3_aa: SAIKALHQPQH

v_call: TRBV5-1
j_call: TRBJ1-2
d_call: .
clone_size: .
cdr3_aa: ASSLVAGLRDTNGFT

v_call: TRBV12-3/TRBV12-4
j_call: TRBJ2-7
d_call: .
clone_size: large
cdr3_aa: ASSPDRNEQY

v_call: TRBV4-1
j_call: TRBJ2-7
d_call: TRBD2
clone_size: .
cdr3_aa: ASSPDETASGRDAQY

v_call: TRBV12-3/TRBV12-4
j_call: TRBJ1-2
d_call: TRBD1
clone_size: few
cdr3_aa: ASRQGGGGYT

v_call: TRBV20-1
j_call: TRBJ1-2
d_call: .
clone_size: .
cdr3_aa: SAGGTAYGYT

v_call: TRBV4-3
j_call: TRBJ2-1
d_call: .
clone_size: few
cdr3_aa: ASSGGGRNEQF

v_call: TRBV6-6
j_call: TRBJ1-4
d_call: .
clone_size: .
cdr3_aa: ASSYSRRSGEKLF

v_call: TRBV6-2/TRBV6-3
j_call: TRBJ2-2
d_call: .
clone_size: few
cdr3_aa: ASSYSIWGADTGELF

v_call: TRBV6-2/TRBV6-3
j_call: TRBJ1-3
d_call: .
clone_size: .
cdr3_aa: ASSYSRGANTIY

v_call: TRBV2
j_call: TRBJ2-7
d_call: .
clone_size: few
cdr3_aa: ASSEAVVSYEQY

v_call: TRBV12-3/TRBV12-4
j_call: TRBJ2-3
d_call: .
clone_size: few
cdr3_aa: ASSFRTVVSTDTQY

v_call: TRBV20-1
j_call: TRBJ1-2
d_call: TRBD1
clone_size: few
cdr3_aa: SARPGQGVDGYT

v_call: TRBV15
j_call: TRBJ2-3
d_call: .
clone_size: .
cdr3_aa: ATSREWGGTDTQY

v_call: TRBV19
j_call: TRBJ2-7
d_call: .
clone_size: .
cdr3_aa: ASRPGAGSSYEQY

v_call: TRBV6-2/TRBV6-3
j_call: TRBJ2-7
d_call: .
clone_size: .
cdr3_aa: ASSQSYEQY

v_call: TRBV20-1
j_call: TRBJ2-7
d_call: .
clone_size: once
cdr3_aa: SAADGYEQY

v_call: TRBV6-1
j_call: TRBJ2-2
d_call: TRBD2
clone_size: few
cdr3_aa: ASRQREGLSAGELF

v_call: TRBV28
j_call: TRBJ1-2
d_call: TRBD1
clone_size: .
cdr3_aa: ASSSTEHTLNRGRFRYGYT

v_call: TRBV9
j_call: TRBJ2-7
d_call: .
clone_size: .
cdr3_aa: ASSPRGLADLSYEQY

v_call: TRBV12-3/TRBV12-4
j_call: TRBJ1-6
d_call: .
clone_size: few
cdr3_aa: ASSLRPSSYNSPLH

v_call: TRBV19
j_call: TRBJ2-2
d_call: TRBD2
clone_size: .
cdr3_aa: ASSIGLGVGELF

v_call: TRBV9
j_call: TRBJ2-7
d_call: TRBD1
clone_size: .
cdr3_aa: ASSGWTGGSYEQY

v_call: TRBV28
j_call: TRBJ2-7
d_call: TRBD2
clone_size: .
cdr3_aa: ASSLLAGGPYEQY

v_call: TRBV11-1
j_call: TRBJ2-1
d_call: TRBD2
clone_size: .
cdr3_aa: ASSLLAGGHNEQF

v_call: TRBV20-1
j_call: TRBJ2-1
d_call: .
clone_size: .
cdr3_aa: SARAGVSSYNEQF

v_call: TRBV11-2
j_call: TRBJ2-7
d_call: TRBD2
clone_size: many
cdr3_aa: ASSLTDSGGYEQY

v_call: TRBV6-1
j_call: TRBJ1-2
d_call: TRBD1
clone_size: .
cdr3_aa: ASIETGQGTRSGYT

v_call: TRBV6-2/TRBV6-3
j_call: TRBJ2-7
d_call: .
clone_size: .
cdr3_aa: ASCLMADLTYEQY

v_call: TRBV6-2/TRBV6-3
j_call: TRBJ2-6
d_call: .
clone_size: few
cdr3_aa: ASSYRGSGANVLT

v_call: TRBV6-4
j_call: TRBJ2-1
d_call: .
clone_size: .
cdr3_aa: ASSDSEHNEQF

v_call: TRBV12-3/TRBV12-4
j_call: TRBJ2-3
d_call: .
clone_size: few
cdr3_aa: ASRPSTDTQY

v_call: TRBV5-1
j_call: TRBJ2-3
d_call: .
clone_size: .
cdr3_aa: ASSLSQGTIGTDTQY

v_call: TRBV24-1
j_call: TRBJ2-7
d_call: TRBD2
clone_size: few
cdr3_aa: ATSDLFGGGLAGEVPYEQY

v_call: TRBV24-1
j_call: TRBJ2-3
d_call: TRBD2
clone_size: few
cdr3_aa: ATSDPSGRGY

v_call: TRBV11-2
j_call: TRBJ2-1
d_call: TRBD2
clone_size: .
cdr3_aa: ASSLDMTSGSGNEQF

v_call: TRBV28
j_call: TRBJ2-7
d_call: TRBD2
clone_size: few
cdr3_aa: ASRDSGRTYEQY

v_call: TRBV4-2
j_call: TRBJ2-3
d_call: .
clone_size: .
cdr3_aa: ASSPRLGPDTQY

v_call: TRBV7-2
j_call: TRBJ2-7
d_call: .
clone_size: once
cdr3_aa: ASSPGPYYEQY

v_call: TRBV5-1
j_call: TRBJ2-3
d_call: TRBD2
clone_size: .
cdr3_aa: ASRPLAGLSTDTQY

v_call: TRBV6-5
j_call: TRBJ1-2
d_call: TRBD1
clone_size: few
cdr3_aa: ASSSVLVRGANYGYT

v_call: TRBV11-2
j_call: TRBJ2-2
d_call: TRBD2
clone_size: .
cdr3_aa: ASSSGLGGVGGELF

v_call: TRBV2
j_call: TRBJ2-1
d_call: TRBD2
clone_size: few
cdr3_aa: ASRRTREGDEQF